This TCR beta chain is from a study of cytomegalovirus exposure and HLA in healthy donors. This clone was detected once. The target antigen is unknown. It was with 60 Vbeta and 13 Jbeta primers that the PCR ran. Original handling: Approximately 11 million of the about 80 million unique TCR beta chains counted in a later analysis were shared. Method: immunoSEQ multiplex PCR; TCRdb's copy keeps in-frame clones and lacks some. V and J calls and clone size follow that table, whereas D and trimming were derived from the DNA. Among about 260,000 clones, 70% to 90% were seen once, and the ten largest hold roughly 2%. General study results and limits: What a later analysis showed was that several of the most significant clusters appeared linked to common viral pathogens. Sequencing probably produced one cluster of sequence variants that were highly shared. The presence/absence work took it that sequencing depth was about the same across donors.

Per germline, CDR1 SEHNR and CDR2 FQNEAQ (reference sequence). The CDR3 extends over 11 amino acids. The V end lost 5 bases, the J end lost 5 bases, and 7 bases lay between the germline ends. The chain carries TRBV7-9 and TRBJ2-7; no clear D. Specimen: PBMCs. The clonotype originates from a middle-aged woman in good health and CMV-seropositive. In DNA form, the CDR3 reads TGTGCCAGCAGCCCCTCGGACGAGCAGTACTTC. As protein: CASSPSDEQYF.